This is a list of T cell receptor beta chains from one sample in a study of cytomegalovirus exposure and HLA in healthy donors. Sequencing used immunoSEQ multiplex PCR; TCRdb keeps in-frame clones, though not all of them. The table has under 250,000 clones, around 80% seen once. The sample taken for sequencing was PBMCs. These TCRs come from a young woman in good health and CMV-seropositive. Both conserved end residues are part of each CDR3. The order of the fields is D gene, J gene, CDR3 length, V gene, clone size, CDR3 protein, CDR3 DNA. D genes are given only for firm matches. The size entry is marked missing in some rows and otherwise reads once, few, many or a size class.

>-|TRBJ1-5|17|TRBV4-1|-
CASSQDPGGWGNQPQHF
TGCGCCAGCAGCCAAGATCCCGGGGGTTGGGGCAATCAGCCCCAGCATTTT
>-|TRBJ1-3|14|TRBV2|-
CASSVMAAGNTIYF
TGTGCCAGCAGTGTGATGGCAGCTGGAAACACCATATATTTT
>-|TRBJ2-7|15|TRBV4-1|-
CASSQVRTSSYEQYF
TGCGCCAGCAGCCAAGTACGGACAAGCTCCTACGAGCAGTACTTC
>TRBD1|TRBJ2-2|15|TRBV5-6|-
CASSETGGSTGELFF
TGTGCCAGCAGCGAGACAGGGGGCTCCACCGGGGAGCTGTTTTTT
>TRBD1|TRBJ2-2|17|TRBV9|-
CASSVGLGQGNTGELFF
TGTGCCAGCAGCGTAGGATTAGGACAGGGGAACACCGGGGAGCTGTTTTTT
>-|TRBJ1-2|17|TRBV4-3|-
CASSQDIGAGENYGYTF
TGCGCCAGCAGCCAAGATATAGGGGCAGGGGAGAACTATGGCTACACCTTC
>-|TRBJ1-1|14|TRBV5-1|few
CASSEQGGNTEAFF
TGCGCCAGCAGCGAACAGGGTGGGAACACTGAAGCTTTCTTT
>-|TRBJ1-3|16|TRBV7-8|-
CASSLDRAISGNTIYF
TGTGCCAGCAGCTTAGACAGGGCCATCTCTGGAAACACCATATATTTT
>TRBD1|TRBJ1-1|14|TRBV7-6|-
CASSLGTVNTEAFF
TGTGCCAGCAGCTTGGGGACAGTGAACACTGAAGCTTTCTTT
>-|TRBJ2-5|15|TRBV5-1|few
CASSFYGTPGETQYF
TGCGCCAGCAGCTTTTACGGGACTCCCGGGGAGACCCAGTACTTC
>-|TRBJ1-2|11|TRBV5-8|-
CASSPGYGYTF
TGTGCCAGCAGCCCAGGGTATGGCTACACCTTC